The clone carrying this TCR beta chain was seen more than once but under ten times. The antigen remains unidentified. This entry comes from a study of T-cell memory formation after mild COVID-19. The study, taken as a whole, reports: Later expanders leaned CD4+, whereas clones that contracted between day 15 and 85 were balanced CD4/CD8. Shrinking CD4+ clones resided mostly in CM and EM, and CD8+ ones in EMRA.

MiXCR, run by TCRdb on the 5' RACE reads, gives a single entry per CDR3 protein. The data contain hundreds of thousands of distinct CDR3 sequences, 7% to 10% of them singletons. The CDR3 extends over 12 amino acids. V lost 3 bases and J lost 14, with 14 bases in between. The sequence came from a man between 18 and 35 years old who had mild COVID-19 (a few samples of this study predate the infection). Cell type and time point are not known. Input material: PBMCs or a T cell subset sorted from them (not recorded which). This chain connects TRBV12-3 or TRBV12-4 to TRBJ2-1; weak D call: TRBD1 (5 bases). CDR3 sequence (DNA): TGTGCCAGCAGTTTTTATTCAGGGTTGAAGTTCTTC. It encodes CASSFYSGLKFF.